Given below is one T cell receptor beta chain in context. The data were obtained in a study of blood T cell repertoires in COVID-19. Study at large: Material from acute and convalescent COVID-19 was sourced from the United States, Italy and Spain.

Assay used: immunoSEQ multiplex PCR; TCRdb lists only in-frame clones, some missing. The sample has some 80,000 clones, roughly 80% seen once; the top ten hold under 45%. This CDR3 is built from 18 residues. Trimming cost V 3 bases and J 1 base, with 21 bases left between them. The TCR originated in a woman aged 70 to 79 with acute or convalescent COVID-19. The source material was peripheral blood. The chain is built from TRBV23-1 and TRBJ1-1; tentative D call: TRBD1 (5 bases). TRBV23-1 is known as an ORF, though its function is uncertain. The CDR3 reads CASSQYPTDDQENTEAFF. CDR3 DNA: TGCGCCAGCAGTCAGTATCCGACAGACGACCAAGAGAACACTGAAGCTTTCTTT.